One sample yielded the 25 T cell receptor beta chains listed below, sequenced in a study of T cells in Graves' hyperthyroidism and ophthalmopathy. TCR beta CDR3 regions were amplified from RNA. Carried out on the TCR CDR3, a first-round RT-PCR used the HTBI primer set. TCRdb re-called the multiplex PCR reads with MiXCR, one entry per CDR3 protein. Of roughly 170,000 distinct CDR3 sequences detected, around 15% appear once; the ten largest clones hold roughly 30%. The specimen was blood. These receptors all come from a woman aged 50 to 60 with Graves' hyperthyroidism.

The table lists this clonotype with many counts. This sequence joins TRBV15 and TRBJ1-5; possible D gene TRBD1, 5 bases. The CDR3 runs to 19 residues. V was shortened by 0 bases and J by 4 bases, with 22 bases between the two germline ends. The germline CDR1 and CDR2 sequences are LNHNV and YYDKDF (reference sequence). This CDR3 is CATSRDFASGTVRNQPQHF. CDR3 in DNA: TGTGCCACCAGCAGAGATTTTGCGTCAGGGACGGTTCGGAATCAGCCCCAGCATTTT.

This clonotype was seen a handful of times. This may arise from a read error, as a much more abundant clone is one base away. The genes are TRBV29-1 and TRBJ1-1; D is possibly TRBD1 (5 bases). The CDR3 spans 10 residues. The V gene lost 6 bases and the J gene lost 10 bases, with 12 bases spanning the gap. Germline V gene sequence: CDR1 SQVTM, CDR2 ANQGSEA. As DNA, the CDR3 is TGCAGCGTGGGGGACTTTGGAGCTTTCTTT. This codes for CSVGDFGAFF.

This clonotype was observed at least ten times. The gene calls are TRBV20-1 and TRBJ2-1; 7 bases match TRBD1. Trimming at V came to 6 bases and at J to 5 bases, leaving 13 bases not matched to a gene. Germline V gene lookup returns CDR1 DFQATT and CDR2 SNEGSKA (reference sequence). The CDR3 loop spans 15 amino acids. CDR3 region: CSALRRDRSNNEQFF. CDR3 nucleotide sequence: TGCAGTGCCCTAAGACGGGACAGATCGAACAATGAGCAGTTCTTC.

This clonotype was seen at least ten times. This rearrangement joins TRBV11-2 to TRBJ2-1; D call uncertain. Germline assignment: CDR1 SGHAT and CDR2 FQNNGV. The CDR3 spans 15 residues. The germline V and J ends were trimmed by 2 bases and 4 bases, with 12 bases remaining between them. CDR3 amino acids: CASSLIRNSYNEQFF. CDR3 in DNA: TGTGCCAGCAGCTTAATACGAAATTCGTACAATGAGCAGTTCTTC.

This clonotype was observed many times. J is TRBJ1-4 and V is TRBV7-2; TRBD1 might be the D (5 bases). Germline CDR1 and CDR2: SGHTA and FQGNSA. V gave up 4 bases and J gave up 7 bases, with 13 bases separating them. The CDR3 sequence is 14 residues long. The CDR3 region has the DNA TGTGCCAGCAGCTCATCCCGGGGGGGTGAAAAACTGTTTTTT. The encoded protein is CASSSSRGGEKLFF.

This clonotype was seen repeatedly, ten times or more. The chain couples TRBV13 to TRBJ2-7; D may be TRBD1 (5 bases). V was pared by 0 bases and J by 2 bases, with 11 bases between. From germline, CDR1 is PRHDT and CDR2 FYEKMQ (reference sequence). This CDR3 is 15 amino acids long. As DNA, the CDR3 is TGTGCCAGCAGCTTAGGCCTGGGGCAGACCTACGAGCAGTACTTC. It yields the protein CASSLGLGQTYEQYF.

The V and J genes are TRBV3-1 and TRBJ1-6; the D is unclear. The CDR3 totals 15 residues. V was pared by 1 base and J by 1 base, with 5 bases between. Germline lookup yields CDR1 LGHDT and CDR2 YNNKEL (reference sequence). CDR3 bases: TGTGCCAGCAGCCAAGGGGTATCCTATAATTCACCCCTCCACTTT. Its protein is CASSQGVSYNSPLHF.

This clonotype was detected many times. The V gene is TRBV3-1, the J gene TRBJ2-1; D is unresolved. Trimming took off 0 bases at V and 7 bases at J, with 13 bases between the two ends. Germline-derived CDR1 and CDR2 are LGHDT and YNNKEL (reference sequence). The CDR3 sequence is 15 residues long. The CDR3 sequence: CASSQDRNSPNEQFF. In DNA form, the CDR3 reads TGTGCCAGCAGCCAAGATCGGAATAGCCCAAATGAGCAGTTCTTC.

In regard to this clonotype: The junction shows a germline mismatch at one end, possibly a read error. The chain has TRBV5-8 and TRBJ2-3; TRBD1 matches at 7 bases. CDR1 SGHTS and CDR2 YDEGEE come from the germline V gene. The CDR3 is 15 residues long. The CDR3 loop reads CVSSLRGRGTDTQYF. The DNA for the CDR3 is TGTGTCAGCAGCTTGAGGGGGCGCGGGACAGATACGCAGTATTTT.

This clonotype was recorded at least ten times. This chain joins TRBV28 and TRBJ1-2, with 8 bases fitting TRBD1. Per the germline V gene, CDR1 is MDHEN and CDR2 is SYDVKM. The CDR3 length is 17 residues. V lost 7 bases to trimming and J lost 2 bases; unmatched junction nucleotides: 15. The CDR3 DNA follows: TGTGCCAGCACTACAACCCCTGGACAGGGAGGGAACTATGGCTACACCTTC. This translates into CASTTTPGQGGNYGYTF.

The rearrangement joins TRBV6-9 to TRBJ1-5, with 7 bases aligning to TRBD1. In germline, CDR1 is MNHGY, CDR2 SVAAGI. The CDR3 loop spans 14 amino acids. J was trimmed by 9 bases and V by 3 bases; bases with no gene match: 8. CDR3: CASSYGSGGRPQHF. The CDR3 nucleotides are TGTGCCAGCAGTTACGGTTCAGGGGGGCGGCCCCAGCATTTT.

The chain has TRBV7-9 and TRBJ2-3; 8 bases line up with TRBD1. In germline, CDR1 is SEHNR, CDR2 FQNEAQ (reference sequence). Trimming at V came to 4 bases and at J to 5 bases, leaving 5 bases not matched to a gene. The CDR3 has 14 residues. The CDR3 protein is CASSSQGAGDTQYF. In DNA form, the CDR3 reads TGTGCCAGCAGCTCTCAGGGGGCGGGAGATACGCAGTATTTT.

This clonotype came up many times. J is TRBJ2-2 and V is TRBV9; 8 bases match TRBD2. Germline V gene data show CDR1 as SGDLS and CDR2 as YYNGEE. The CDR3 length is 15 residues. Trimming removed 4 bases from V and 4 bases from J; junction bases left unmatched: 6. The DNA of the CDR3 is TGTGCCAGCAGCTCTCACGGGGGGGCCACCGGGGAGCTGTTTTTT. It codes for CASSSHGGATGELFF.

This clonotype appeared many times. The J gene is TRBJ2-7, the V gene TRBV20-1; TRBD1 agrees at 11 bases. V lost 3 bases and J lost 6; bases outside the gene matches: 10. This CDR3 is 15 amino acids long. The germline V gene has CDR1 DFQATT and CDR2 SNEGSKA (reference sequence). The DNA of the CDR3 is TGCAGTGCTAGTGCAATTAGGACAGGGGGCGGCGAGCAGTACTTC. Translation: CSASAIRTGGGEQYF.

This clonotype has only a few counts. This chain joins TRBV19 and TRBJ1-2; D may be TRBD1 (6 bases). Deletions cut 6 bases from V and 3 bases from J, with 11 bases between. The CDR3 spans 13 residues. CDR1 is LNHDA and CDR2 is SQIVND in the germline V gene (reference sequence). The DNA of the CDR3 is TGTGCCAGTAGCCAGGGGCTTGACTATGGCTACACCTTC. Protein: CASSQGLDYGYTF. The variable domain in full, completed from reference TRBV19 and TRBJ1-2, reads DGGITQSPKYLFRKEGQNVTLSCEQNLNHDAMYWYRQDPGQGLRLIYYSQIVNDFQKGDIAEGYSVSREKKESFPLTVTSAQKNPTAFYLCASSQGLDYGYTFGSGTRLTVV.

This clonotype was recorded at least ten times. The chain carries TRBV6-1 and TRBJ1-6; D is possibly TRBD1 (5 bases). Per germline, CDR1 MNHNS and CDR2 SASEGT. The V end was cut by 6 bases, the J end by 6 bases, with 15 bases between. The CDR3 spans 15 residues. For the CDR3, the DNA is TGTGCCAGCAGCTACAGGTTTTTGCGTAATTCACCCCTCCACTTT. This translates into CASSYRFLRNSPLHF.

In this sample, this clonotype turned up many times. The chain uses TRBV29-1 and TRBJ1-1; tentatively, D is TRBD1 (6 bases). The V end lost 4 bases, the J end lost 4 bases, and 13 bases lay between the germline ends. There are 13 residues in the CDR3. The germline V gene encodes CDR1 SQVTM and CDR2 ANQGSEA. CDR3 loop: CSVVSGVGTEAFF. The CDR3 DNA reads TGCAGCGTTGTATCAGGGGTAGGCACTGAAGCTTTCTTT.

This clonotype was counted many times. DNA of the CDR3: TGTGCCACCGGGAGACAGGGGGGGAAGAATGAGCAGTTCTTC. Translation gives CATGRQGGKNEQFF. The chain couples TRBV24-1 to TRBJ2-1; 9 bases map to TRBD1. Germline CDR1 KGHDR, CDR2 SFDVKD. Trimming cost V 9 bases and J 7 bases; bases outside gene matches: 9. This CDR3 is built from 14 residues.

This clonotype was counted at least ten times. V and J are TRBV12-3 or TRBV12-4 and TRBJ1-5; 10 bases are a match to TRBD1. V trimming: 7 bases; J trimming: 1 base; junction bases outside the gene matches: 10. The CDR3 spans 17 residues. The CDR3 is CASISGTGAGSNQPQHF. The DNA for the CDR3 is TGTGCCAGCATTTCCGGGACAGGGGCGGGGAGCAATCAGCCCCAGCATTTT.

This clonotype was counted ten times or more. The chain links TRBV19 to TRBJ1-2, with a weak D call TRBD1 (6 bases). Germline V gene data show CDR1 as LNHDA and CDR2 as SQIVND (reference sequence). V lost 3 bases and J 7 bases, leaving 18 bases between the germline ends. This CDR3 is 15 amino acids long. CDR3 nucleotides: TGTGCCAGTAGTATTTGGGGGGCGCCTGCCGTTGGCTACACCTTC. Translating gives CASSIWGAPAVGYTF.

This clonotype showed up many times. The chain joins TRBV5-5 to TRBJ1-2, with TRBD1 as a possible D gene (5 bases). V dropped 4 bases and J dropped 4 bases, with 14 bases sitting between them. Per the germline V gene, CDR1 is SGHKS and CDR2 is YYEKEE (reference sequence). CDR3 size: 14 residues. Here the CDR3 reads CASSPQEGSYGYTF. CDR3 sequence (DNA): TGTGCCAGCAGCCCACAGGAAGGCTCCTATGGCTACACCTTC.

This clonotype was seen ten or more times. This rearrangement joins TRBV18 to TRBJ1-1; D call uncertain. V was cut by 2 bases and J by 11 bases, with 18 bases left in between. Germline V gene lookup returns CDR1 KGHSH and CDR2 LQKENI. CDR3 length equals 14 residues. CDR3 region: CASSPSPWAGEAFF. CDR3 coding DNA: TGTGCCAGCTCACCATCGCCGTGGGCAGGTGAGGCTTTCTTT.

The chain combines TRBV5-8 with TRBJ1-5; D uncertain. This CDR3 comprises 17 residues. The germline V and J ends were trimmed by 7 bases and 2 bases, with 22 bases remaining between them. In germline, CDR1 is SGHTS, CDR2 YDEGEE. Written as DNA, the CDR3 is TGTGCCAGCTTGCATGGTGTTATCCTAGGCGGCAATCAGCCCCAGCATTTT. This translates into CASLHGVILGGNQPQHF.

This clonotype appeared many times. V usage is TRBV5-1 and J usage is TRBJ2-7; 14 bases agree with TRBD2. The CDR3 totals 18 residues. Germline CDR1 reads SGHRS; CDR2 reads YFSETQ. V shed 4 bases, J shed 3 bases, and the junction held 12 bases outside the gene matches. The CDR3 sequence is CASSVGTSGGYRVYEQYF. The CDR3 nucleotides read TGCGCCAGCAGCGTCGGGACTAGCGGGGGTTATAGAGTCTACGAGCAGTACTTC. Full variable domain (rest looked up from reference TRBV5-1 and TRBJ2-7): KAGVTQTPRYLIKTRGQQVTLSCSPISGHRSVSWYQQTPGQGLQFLFEYFSETQRNKGNFPGRFSGRQFSNSRSEMNVSTLELGDSALYLCASSVGTSGGYRVYEQYFGPGTRLTVT.

V is TRBV27 and J is TRBJ2-7; D remains ambiguous. CDR3 length: 14 residues. Trimming pared 2 bases from V and 5 bases from J, leaving 13 bases between. The germline CDR1 and CDR2 sequences are MNHEY and SMNVEV (reference sequence). DNA of the CDR3: TGTGCCAGCAGTTTAAGACACGGGCCCAACGAGCAGTACTTC. Its protein is CASSLRHGPNEQYF.